The source of this T cell receptor beta chain is a study of response to subunit inactivated influenza vaccine. Comments on this clonotype: Its target is unknown.

TCRdb called the RT-PCR reads again in MiXCR, with one record for every CDR3 protein. The sample lists around 190,000 distinct CDR3 sequences, 13% to 15% occurring once. General study findings and limits: The authors suggested that few new T cells are recruited per seasonal influenza vaccination.

The V end was cut by 0 bases, the J end by 4 bases, with 7 bases between. Germline V gives CDR1 LGHNA, CDR2 YNFKEQ. CDR3 size: 14 residues. The gene calls are TRBV4-2 and TRBJ1-5; D ambiguous. This material consisted of CD8+ T cells sorted from PBMCs, taken around 5 days after vaccination. This TCR was sampled from a man in his fifties or sixties who received an inactivated influenza vaccine. In nucleotides, the CDR3 is TGTGCCAGCAGCCAAGATGAACGGAATCAGCCCCAGCATTTT. Protein product: CASSQDERNQPQHF.